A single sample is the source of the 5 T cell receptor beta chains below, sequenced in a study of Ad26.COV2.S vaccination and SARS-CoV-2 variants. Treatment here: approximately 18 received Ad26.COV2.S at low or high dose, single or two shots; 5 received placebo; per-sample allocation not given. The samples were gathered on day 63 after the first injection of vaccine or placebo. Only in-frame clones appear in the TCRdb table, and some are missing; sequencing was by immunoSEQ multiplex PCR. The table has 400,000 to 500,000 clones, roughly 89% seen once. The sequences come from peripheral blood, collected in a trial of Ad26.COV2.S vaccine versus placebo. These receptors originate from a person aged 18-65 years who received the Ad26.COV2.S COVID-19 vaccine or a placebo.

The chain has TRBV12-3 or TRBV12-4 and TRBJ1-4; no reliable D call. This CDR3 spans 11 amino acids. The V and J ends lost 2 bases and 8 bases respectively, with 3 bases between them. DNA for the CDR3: TGTGCCAGCAGTTTACGCGAAAAACTGTTTTTT. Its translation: CASSLREKLFF.

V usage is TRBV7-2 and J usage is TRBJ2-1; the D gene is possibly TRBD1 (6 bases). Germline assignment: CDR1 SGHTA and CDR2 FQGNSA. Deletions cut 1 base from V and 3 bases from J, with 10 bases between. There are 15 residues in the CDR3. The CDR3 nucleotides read TGTGCCAGCAGCTTAGAACAGGGAAGCTACAATGAGCAGTTCTTC. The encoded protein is CASSLEQGSYNEQFF.

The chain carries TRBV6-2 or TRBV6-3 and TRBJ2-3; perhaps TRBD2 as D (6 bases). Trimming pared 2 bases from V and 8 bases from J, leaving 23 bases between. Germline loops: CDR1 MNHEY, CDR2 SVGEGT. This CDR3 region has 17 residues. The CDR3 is CASSYTRVAGKRSTQYF. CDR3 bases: TGTGCCAGCAGTTACACCCGGGTGGCGGGAAAACGGAGTACGCAGTATTTT.

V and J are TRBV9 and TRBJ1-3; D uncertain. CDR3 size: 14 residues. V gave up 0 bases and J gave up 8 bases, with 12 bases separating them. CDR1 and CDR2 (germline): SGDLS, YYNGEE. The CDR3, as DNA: TGTGCCAGCAGCGTAGGTTCCGGTCTGGACACCATATATTTT. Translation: CASSVGSGLDTIYF. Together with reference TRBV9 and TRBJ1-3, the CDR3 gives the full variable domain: DSGVTQTPKHLITATGQRVTLRCSPRSGDLSVYWYQQSLDQGLQFLIQYYNGEERAKGNILERFSAQQFPDLHSELNLSSLELGDSALYFCASSVGSGLDTIYFGEGSWLTVV.

CDR3 sequence reads: CASSSGQGRVAKNIQYF. DNA of the CDR3: TGTGCCAGCAGTTCGGGACAGGGAAGGGTAGCCAAAAACATTCAGTACTTC. The gene calls are TRBV6-2 or TRBV6-3 and TRBJ2-4; TRBD1 aligns across 9 bases. The CDR3 extends over 17 amino acids. The J segment lost 0 bases and the V segment lost 4 bases, leaving 7 bases of the junction unmatched. Germline loops: CDR1 MNHEY, CDR2 SVGEGT.